This is a list of T cell receptor beta chains from one sample in a study of CD8 T cell repertoires and HIV-1 epitope variants. TCRdb keeps only in-frame clones here, not all; method: immunoSEQ multiplex PCR. In the table there are 5,500 to 7,000 clones, around 70% of which are singletons. Which antigens these TCRs recognize remains unknown. Input material: cultured CD8+ T cells derived from PBMCs. These receptor sequences come from a male donor with HIV. Both conserved end residues are part of each CDR3. Each record gives: J gene, clone size, V gene, D gene, CDR3 DNA, CDR3 protein. A D gene is named only where the DNA matches it firmly. Part of the rows lack a size; the others show once, few, many or a class for expanded clones.

>TRBJ2-2|-|TRBV7-9|-
TGTGCCAGCAGCTTAGGAAACACCGGGGAGCTGTTTTTT
CASSLGNTGELFF
>TRBJ2-7|-|TRBV6-5|TRBD2
TGTGCCAGCAGACCCGGACTAGCGCGCTCCTACGAGCAGTACTTC
CASRPGLARSYEQYF
>TRBJ1-1|-|TRBV19|TRBD1
TGTGCCAGTAGGACAGGGGTGCGGAACACTGAAGCTTTCTTT
CASRTGVRNTEAFF
>TRBJ1-1|-|TRBV19|TRBD1
TGTGCCAGTAGCAAGGACAGGGAGACTGAAGCTTTCTTT
CASSKDRETEAFF
>TRBJ2-2|-|TRBV5-8|-
TGTGCCAGCAATTTGCTAAACACCGGGGAGCTGTTTTTT
CASNLLNTGELFF
>TRBJ1-2|-|TRBV5-4|TRBD1
TGTGCCAGCAGCCTAGGGGACAGCGGGAGGGGTGGCTACACCTTC
CASSLGDSGRGGYTF
>TRBJ2-1|-|TRBV30|TRBD2
TGTGCCTGGAGGGAACCGGGACTAGCTCATGAGCAGTTCTTC
CAWREPGLAHEQFF
>TRBJ2-7|-|TRBV27|-
TGTGCCAGCAGATCTACAGGAGACTCCTACGAGCAGTACTTC
CASRSTGDSYEQYF
>TRBJ2-7|-|TRBV5-8|-
TGTGCCAGCAGCTTTGGGACGGTGTACGAGCAGTACTTC
CASSFGTVYEQYF
>TRBJ2-1|-|TRBV28|-
TGTGCCAGCAGTTATCGGGACTTGGGATTAAATGAGCAGTTCTTC
CASSYRDLGLNEQFF
>TRBJ1-5|large|TRBV7-9|-
TGTGCCAGCAGAGCGGGGACTCAGCCCCAGCATTTT
CASRAGTQPQHF
>TRBJ2-5|-|TRBV19|TRBD1
TGTGCCAGTAGCGGACAGGACCAAGAGACCCAGTACTTC
CASSGQDQETQYF
>TRBJ1-2|-|TRBV5-6|-
TGTGCCAGCAGCTTGTACCCCCAGGATATTAACTATGGCTACACCTTC
CASSLYPQDINYGYTF
>TRBJ2-1|-|TRBV5-1|TRBD1
TGCGCCAGCAGCCCAGGGACAGGGGCTAATGAGCAGTTCTTC
CASSPGTGANEQFF
>TRBJ2-7|-|TRBV4-1|TRBD2
TGCGCCAGCAGCCAAGGGGGGGGCTCCTACGAGCAGTACTTC
CASSQGGGSYEQYF
>TRBJ2-2|-|TRBV28|TRBD1
TGTGCCAGCAGTTTACATCAGGGGGCGACCGGGGAGCTGTTTTTT
CASSLHQGATGELFF
>TRBJ2-7|-|TRBV7-8|-
TGTGCCAGCAGCGCGGGACTCTATTCCTACGAGCAGTACTTC
CASSAGLYSYEQYF
>TRBJ2-5|-|TRBV15|-
TGTGCCACCAGCTCCACGCGGGAGACCCAGTACTTC
CATSSTRETQYF
>TRBJ1-4|few|TRBV6-5|TRBD1
TGTGCCAGCAGTTACTCGATCGGGACAGGGGGTGAAAAACTGTTTTTT
CASSYSIGTGGEKLFF
>TRBJ2-3|-|TRBV9|TRBD1
TGTGCCAGCAGCGGGGGACAGGGGGCGACAGATACGCAGTATTTT
CASSGGQGATDTQYF
>TRBJ1-1|-|TRBV4-3|-
TGCGCCAGCAGCCAAGACACGGGATCAGCTGAAGCTTTCTTT
CASSQDTGSAEAFF
>TRBJ2-1|-|TRBV27|-
TGTGCCAGCAGTTTACTGGAGAACCCCTACAATGAGCAGTTCTTC
CASSLLENPYNEQFF
>TRBJ1-1|-|TRBV29-1|-
TGCAGCGTCCCCGACGAAAAGGAAGCTTTCTTT
CSVPDEKEAFF
>TRBJ1-1|few|TRBV7-9|-
TGTGTAGGGCAGTTCATGAACACTGAAGCTTTCTTT
CVGQFMNTEAFF
>TRBJ2-5|-|TRBV12-1|-
TGTGCCAGCAGTGACACTAGCTGGATCACCGTCAACGAGACCCAGTACTTC
CASSDTSWITVNETQYF
>TRBJ2-7|-|TRBV5-6|-
TGTGCCAGCAGCTTGGACAGAGTCTCCTACGAGCAGTACTTC
CASSLDRVSYEQYF
>TRBJ1-1|-|TRBV6-6|-
TGTGCCAGCAGACCCAGGCGAAGGGGCACTGAAGCTTTCTTT
CASRPRRRGTEAFF
>TRBJ2-1|-|TRBV7-9|TRBD2
TGTGCCAGCAGCTTAACGGGACTAGCGAATGAGCAGTTCTTC
CASSLTGLANEQFF
>TRBJ2-5|medium-sized|TRBV4-2|TRBD2
TGTGCCAGCAGCCAAGGCGGAGCGGGGGAAGAGACCCAGTACTTC
CASSQGGAGEETQYF
>TRBJ1-1|once|TRBV9|-
TGTGCCAGCAGCGTAGGAGTGGACGCCGAAGCTTTCTTT
CASSVGVDAEAFF
>TRBJ1-2|-|TRBV6-5|TRBD1
TGTGCCAGCAGGCAGACGGACAGGGATGGTGGCTACACCTTC
CASRQTDRDGGYTF
>TRBJ1-2|-|TRBV6-5|TRBD1
TGTGCCAGCAGTTACCTATCAGGGGGTGCGGATGGCTACACCTTC
CASSYLSGGADGYTF
>TRBJ2-1|-|TRBV5-4|TRBD2
TGTGCCAGCAGCTCAGGCGGCGGGAGGGCCGATGAGCAGTTCTTC
CASSSGGGRADEQFF
>TRBJ2-1|-|TRBV10-1|TRBD2
TGCGCCAGCAGTGAGTCTATCCGACTAGCGGGAGTGGAATACAATGAGCAGTTCTTC
CASSESIRLAGVEYNEQFF
>TRBJ2-1|-|TRBV19|TRBD2
TGTGCCAGTAGCTCGACTAGCGGGGGCTACAATGAGCAGTTCTTC
CASSSTSGGYNEQFF
>TRBJ1-1|-|TRBV19|-
TGTGCCAGTAGTTCAGACCTTGGCACTGAAGCTTTCTTT
CASSSDLGTEAFF
>TRBJ2-1|-|TRBV7-8|TRBD2
TGTGCCAGCAGCTTGGAGCTAGCGGGGGGGTACAATGAGCAGTTCTTC
CASSLELAGGYNEQFF
>TRBJ2-5|-|TRBV14|-
TGTGCCAGCAGCCAAGATGGGTACCAAGAGACCCAGTACTTC
CASSQDGYQETQYF
>TRBJ2-5|-|TRBV7-2|-
TGTGCCAGCAGCCCCGGCGCAGGGGCGATCGGGGAGACCCAGTACTTC
CASSPGAGAIGETQYF
>TRBJ2-1|-|TRBV9|-
TGTGCCACAGGGGAGCAGTACAATGAGCAGTTCTTC
CATGEQYNEQFF
>TRBJ2-1|-|TRBV11-2|-
TGTGCCAGCAGCCCCTCCGCGGTGTCCTACAATGAGCAGTTCTTC
CASSPSAVSYNEQFF
>TRBJ2-5|-|TRBV5-6|-
TGTGCCAGCAGCGTTGGACTGGAAGTGTGGGAGACCCAGTACTTC
CASSVGLEVWETQYF